The entry below describes one TCR beta chain. TCRdb used MiXCR to reprocess the RACE reads, holding one entry per CDR3 protein. This table has about 80,000 distinct CDR3 sequences, less than 15% appearing once. The data were taken from a study of human T cells and chemical hapten exposure. Looking at the study overall: DPC at 0.01% went onto the upper back in patch tests, read at 6 days. The patients were mostly female; they had alopecia areata, totalis or universalis.

The time point denotes: pre-sensitization, week 0. Regarding treatment: therapeutic diphenylcyclopropenone sensitization with weekly scalp DPC. Sequencing used whole blood, obtained in connection with sensitization to the hapten diphenylcyclopropenone (DPC). This sequence originates from a woman aged 50 to 60 with alopecia areata. Some clones in this sample may be carry-over from other donors' samples.

DNA for the CDR3: TGCAGTGCTAGAGATCTTGGACGGGTGAACACTGAAGCTTTCTTT. Encoded protein: CSARDLGRVNTEAFF. The chain employs TRBV20-1 and TRBJ1-1, with D hard to call. This CDR3 has 15 amino acids. The germline gives CDR1 DFQATT, CDR2 SNEGSKA (reference sequence). V lost 0 bases, J lost 0 bases, and 11 bases lay in between.